This TCR beta chain came from a study of lymphopenia after photon versus proton radiotherapy. Concerning this clone itself: Its antigen is as yet unknown.

The CDR3 runs 13 residues. The germline V gene encodes CDR1 MDHEN and CDR2 SYDVKM. V shed 6 bases and J shed 8 bases, with 16 bases lying between them. Data came from immunoSEQ multiplex PCR; TCRdb stores just in-frame clones and leaves some out. The profile shows about 160,000 clones, approximately 90% of them singletons. Points from the study as a whole: Post-nadir diversity loss with photons came from oligoclonal expansion, particularly CD8+ Temra cells. Under photons, naive T cells and diversity fell while effector/memory populations rose. Only patients who died were analyzed for survival; proton advantage is unproven.

The chain joins TRBV28 to TRBJ1-2; D is uncertain. The source is a man aged 45-65 years with gastric cancer. This material consisted of peripheral blood, taken from a patient treated with photon-based radiotherapy. The CDR3, as DNA: TGTGCCAGCAGCCGCTGGGAAACGGACGGCTACACCTTC. Protein product: CASSRWETDGYTF.